This TCR beta chain was retrieved from a study of cytomegalovirus exposure and HLA in healthy donors. For this clone: Its antigen remains unidentified.

Germline loops: CDR1 MNHNY, CDR2 SVGAGI (reference sequence). J lost 7 bases, V lost 7 bases, and 12 bases had no gene match. The CDR3 runs to 16 residues. 60 Vbeta and 13 Jbeta primers were used in PCR. Data came from immunoSEQ multiplex PCR; TCRdb stores just in-frame clones and leaves some out. The sample contains 95,000 to 150,000 clones, 73% of which appear only once. Whole-study findings and limits: What a later analysis reportedly showed was that an Asian-associated ancestry cluster had fewer N-insertions than the approximately 700-donor mean. Within an earlier analysis, most TCR beta V segments proved productive either about 87% or about 30% of the time. Cytomegalovirus status was reportedly diagnosed by the classifier with high specificity and sensitivity.

Source material: PBMCs. J is TRBJ2-2 and V is TRBV6-6, with 10 bases identical to TRBD2. The source is a man aged 55 to 70 in good health and CMV-seropositive. The CDR3, as DNA: TGTGCCAGCACGTGGGCGAGCGGGGGGGCCGTCGGGGAGCTGTTTTTT. Its protein is CASTWASGGAVGELFF.